Sequencing of this TCR beta chain was carried out in a study of control samples from healthy donors and cancer patients. V gave up 1 base and J gave up 4 bases, with 14 bases separating them. The germline gives CDR1 PRHDT, CDR2 FYEKMQ (reference sequence). This CDR3 region has 16 residues. Using immunoSEQ multiplex PCR, the repertoire was profiled, and TCRdb retains in-frame clones only, with some absent. The table lists around 100,000 clones, 92% of them singletons. The chain couples TRBV13 to TRBJ2-1, with TRBD2 as a possible D gene (5 bases). The source is a woman aged 18-30 years in good health. Material: blood. The CDR3 bases are TGTGCCAGCAGCTTAGTTCTAGCTAACCGTTACAATGAGCAGTTCTTC. Its translation is CASSLVLANRYNEQFF.